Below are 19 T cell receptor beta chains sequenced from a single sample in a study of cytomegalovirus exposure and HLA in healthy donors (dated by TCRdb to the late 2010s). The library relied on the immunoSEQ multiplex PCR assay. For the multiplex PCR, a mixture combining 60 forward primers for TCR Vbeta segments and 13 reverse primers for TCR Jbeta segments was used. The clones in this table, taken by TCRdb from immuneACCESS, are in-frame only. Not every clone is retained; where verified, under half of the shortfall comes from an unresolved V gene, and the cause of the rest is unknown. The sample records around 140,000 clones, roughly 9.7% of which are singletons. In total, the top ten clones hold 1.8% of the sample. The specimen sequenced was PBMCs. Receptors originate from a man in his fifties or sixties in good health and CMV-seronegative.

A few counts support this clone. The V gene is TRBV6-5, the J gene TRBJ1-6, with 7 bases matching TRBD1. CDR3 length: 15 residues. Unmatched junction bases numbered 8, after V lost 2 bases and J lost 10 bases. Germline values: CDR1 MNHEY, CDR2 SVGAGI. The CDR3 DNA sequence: TGTGCCAGCAGTTACGACAGGGCGAGGGAATCACCCCTCCACTTT. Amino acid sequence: CASSYDRARESPLHF.

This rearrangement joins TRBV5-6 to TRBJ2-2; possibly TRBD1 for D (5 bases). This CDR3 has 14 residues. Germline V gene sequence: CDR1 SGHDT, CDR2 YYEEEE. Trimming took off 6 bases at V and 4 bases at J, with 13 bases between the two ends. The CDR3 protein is CASKLGPGTGELFF. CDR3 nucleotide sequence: TGTGCCAGCAAGTTGGGGCCGGGCACCGGGGAGCTGTTTTTT.

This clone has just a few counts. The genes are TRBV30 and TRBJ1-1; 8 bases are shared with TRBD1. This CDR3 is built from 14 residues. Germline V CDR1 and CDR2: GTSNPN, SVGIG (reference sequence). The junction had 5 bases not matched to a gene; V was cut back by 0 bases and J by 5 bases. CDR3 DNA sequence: TGTGCCTGGAGTGTAGGGACAGGTCAAACTGAAGCTTTCTTT. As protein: CAWSVGTGQTEAFF.

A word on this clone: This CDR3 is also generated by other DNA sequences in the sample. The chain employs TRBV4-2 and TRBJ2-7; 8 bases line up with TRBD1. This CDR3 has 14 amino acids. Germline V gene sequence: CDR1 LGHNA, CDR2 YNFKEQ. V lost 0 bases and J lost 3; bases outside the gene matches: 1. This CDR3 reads CASSQDGTGYEQYF. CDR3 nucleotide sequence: TGTGCCAGCAGCCAAGATGGGACAGGCTACGAGCAGTACTTC.

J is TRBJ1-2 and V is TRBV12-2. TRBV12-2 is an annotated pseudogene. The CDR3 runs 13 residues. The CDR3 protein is CASRIDQGSGYTF. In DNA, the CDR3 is TGTGCAAGTCGCATAGACCAAGGGAGCGGCTACACCTTC.

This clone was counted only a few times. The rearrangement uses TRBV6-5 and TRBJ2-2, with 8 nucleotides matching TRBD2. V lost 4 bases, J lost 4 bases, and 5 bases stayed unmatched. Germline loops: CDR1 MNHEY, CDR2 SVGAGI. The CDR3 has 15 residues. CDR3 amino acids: CASSSREGGTGELFF. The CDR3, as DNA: TGTGCCAGCAGTTCCCGGGAGGGGGGCACCGGGGAGCTGTTTTTT.

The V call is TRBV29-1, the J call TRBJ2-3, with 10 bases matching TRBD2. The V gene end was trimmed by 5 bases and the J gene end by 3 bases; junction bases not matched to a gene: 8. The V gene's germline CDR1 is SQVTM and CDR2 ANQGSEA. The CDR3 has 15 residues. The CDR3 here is CSVTLAGAMTDTQYF. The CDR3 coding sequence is TGCAGCGTTACGCTAGCGGGGGCCATGACAGATACGCAGTATTTT.

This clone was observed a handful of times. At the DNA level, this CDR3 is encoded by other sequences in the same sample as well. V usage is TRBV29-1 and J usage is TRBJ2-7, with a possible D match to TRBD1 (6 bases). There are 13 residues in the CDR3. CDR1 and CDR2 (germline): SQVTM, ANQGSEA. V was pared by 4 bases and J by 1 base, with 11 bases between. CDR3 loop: CSVGQGLSYEQYF. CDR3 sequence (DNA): TGCAGCGTTGGCCAGGGGCTTTCCTACGAGCAGTACTTC.

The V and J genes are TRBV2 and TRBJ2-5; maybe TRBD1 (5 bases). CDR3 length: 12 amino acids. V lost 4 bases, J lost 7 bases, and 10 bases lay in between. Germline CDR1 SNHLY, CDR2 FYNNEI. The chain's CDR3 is CASSGQGATQYF. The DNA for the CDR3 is TGTGCCAGCAGTGGGCAGGGCGCGACCCAGTACTTC.

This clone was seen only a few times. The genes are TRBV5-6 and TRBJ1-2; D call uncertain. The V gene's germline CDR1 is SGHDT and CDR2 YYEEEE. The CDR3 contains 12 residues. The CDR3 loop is CAAGPNEEGYTF. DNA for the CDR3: TGTGCTGCTGGCCCGAATGAGGAGGGCTACACCTTC.

CDR3: CASSLTGSDGRGDIQYF. Written as DNA, the CDR3 is TGTGCCAGCAGTTTAACTGGTTCAGACGGGAGGGGTGACATTCAGTACTTC. The chain carries TRBV28 and TRBJ2-4; TRBD2 aligns across 8 bases. V trimming: 2 bases; J trimming: 8 bases; junction bases outside the gene matches: 14. In germline, CDR1 is MDHEN, CDR2 SYDVKM. The CDR3 has 17 amino acids.

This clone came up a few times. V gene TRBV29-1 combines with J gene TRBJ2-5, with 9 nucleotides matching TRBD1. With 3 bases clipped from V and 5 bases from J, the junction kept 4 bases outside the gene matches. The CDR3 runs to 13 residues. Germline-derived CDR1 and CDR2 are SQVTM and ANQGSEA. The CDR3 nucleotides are TGCAGCGTTGAGGGGACAGGGCTGGAGACCCAGTACTTC. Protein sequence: CSVEGTGLETQYF.

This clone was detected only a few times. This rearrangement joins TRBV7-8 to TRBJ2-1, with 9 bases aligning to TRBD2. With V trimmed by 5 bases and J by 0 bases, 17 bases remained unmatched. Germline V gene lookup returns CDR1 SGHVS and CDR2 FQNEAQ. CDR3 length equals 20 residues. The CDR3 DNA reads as TGTGCCAGCAGCCCAGGGGTAGCGGGAGAAAGGGGGGGCTCCTACAATGAGCAGTTCTTC. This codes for CASSPGVAGERGGSYNEQFF.

This CDR3 reads CASRRDTGKSPLHF. CDR3 nucleotide sequence: TGTGCCAGCAGACGGGACACGGGGAAATCACCCCTCCACTTT. The V and J genes are TRBV2 and TRBJ1-6, with D possibly matching TRBD1 (6 bases). Trimming took off 6 bases at V and 10 bases at J, with 16 bases between the two ends. Germline-derived CDR1 and CDR2 are SNHLY and FYNNEI. The CDR3 runs 14 residues.

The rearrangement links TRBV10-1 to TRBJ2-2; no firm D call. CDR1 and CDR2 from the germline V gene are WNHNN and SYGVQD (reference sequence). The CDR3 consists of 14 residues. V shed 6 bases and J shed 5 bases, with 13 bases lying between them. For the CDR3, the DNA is TGCGCCAGCAGCGCAGACTGGCAAACCGGGGAGCTGTTTTTT. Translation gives CASSADWQTGELFF.

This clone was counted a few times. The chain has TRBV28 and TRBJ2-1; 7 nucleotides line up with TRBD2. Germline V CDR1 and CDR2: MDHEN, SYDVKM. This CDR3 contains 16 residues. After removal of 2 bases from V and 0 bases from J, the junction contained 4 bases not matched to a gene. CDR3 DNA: TGTGCCAGCAGTTTAAGCGGGACGCACTCCTACAATGAGCAGTTCTTC. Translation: CASSLSGTHSYNEQFF.

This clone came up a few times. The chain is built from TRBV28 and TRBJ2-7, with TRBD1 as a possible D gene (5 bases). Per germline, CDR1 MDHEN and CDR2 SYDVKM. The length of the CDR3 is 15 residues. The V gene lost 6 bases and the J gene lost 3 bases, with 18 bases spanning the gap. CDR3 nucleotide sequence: TGTGCCAGCAGCCCACCCCTATACAGGAGCTACGAGCAGTACTTC. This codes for CASSPPLYRSYEQYF.

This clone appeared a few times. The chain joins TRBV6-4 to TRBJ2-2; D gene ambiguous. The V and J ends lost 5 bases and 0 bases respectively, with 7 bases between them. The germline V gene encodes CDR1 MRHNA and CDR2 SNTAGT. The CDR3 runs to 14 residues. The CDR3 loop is CASSSSANTGELFF. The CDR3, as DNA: TGTGCCAGCAGTTCCTCCGCGAACACCGGGGAGCTGTTTTTT.

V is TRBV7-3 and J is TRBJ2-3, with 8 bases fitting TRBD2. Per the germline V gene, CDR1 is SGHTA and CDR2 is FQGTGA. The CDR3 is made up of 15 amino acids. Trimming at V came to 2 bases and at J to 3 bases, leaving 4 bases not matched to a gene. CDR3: CASSLVGGGTDTQYF. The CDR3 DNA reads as TGTGCCAGCAGCTTAGTCGGCGGGGGGACAGATACGCAGTATTTT. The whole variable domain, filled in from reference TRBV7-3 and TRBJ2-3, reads GAGVSQTPSNKVTEKGKYVELRCDPISGHTALYWYRQSLGQGPEFLIYFQGTGAADDSGLPNDRFFAVRPEGSVSTLKIQRTERGDSAVYLCASSLVGGGTDTQYFGPGTRLTVL.